This T cell receptor (beta chain) was recovered during a study of CD8+ T cells in alopecia areata. RNA extraction and reverse transcription yielded cDNA as sequencing template. The assay was immunoSEQ multiplex PCR, and TCRdb's table has in-frame clones only and misses some. The table includes 200,000 to 250,000 clones, 57% detected once. The length of the CDR3 is 15 residues. From germline, CDR1 is MNHNY and CDR2 SVGAGI (reference sequence). Trimming removed 2 bases at V and 4 bases at J, with 11 bases between. The sequence came from a human donor with alopecia areata. The V and J genes are TRBV6-6 and TRBJ2-2; D is unclear. The material was CD4+ T cells sorted from blood, obtained at week 0. The CDR3 DNA is TGTGCCAGCAGTTACCCAGGTTACAGCACCGGGGAGCTGTTTTTT. Its translation: CASSYPGYSTGELFF.